The rows below give T cell receptor beta chains drawn from one sample of a study of T cell repertoires in cytomegalovirus infection. Their antigen targets remain unknown. TCRdb re-analysed the reads in MiXCR, keeping a single row per CDR3 protein. This table has about 470,000 distinct CDR3 sequences, roughly 46% appearing once. The sample here was cultured PBMCs, taken from culture after CMV antigen stimulation. The receptors were gathered from a human donor in good health (CMV status not recorded). Some clones in this sample may be carry-over from other donors' samples. The CDR3 runs from the conserved cysteine through the conserved F or W. The size of a clone is reported for some rows only, either as once, few or many, or as a class for expanded clones.

clone size | J gene | V gene | CDR3 protein
- | TRBJ2-3 | TRBV27 | CASSFRVRTSGSTDTQYF
- | TRBJ2-7 | TRBV7-6 | CASSRPHWPGQVYEQYF
few | TRBJ2-2 | TRBV5-1 | CASSQDGGELFF
- | TRBJ1-1 | TRBV5-8 | CASRPTGEPEAFF
- | TRBJ2-5 | TRBV20-1 | CSASVRETQYF
- | TRBJ1-3 | TRBV20-1 | CSARAGGSSGNTIYF
- | TRBJ1-6 | TRBV4-1 | CASSQDTRGNSPLHF
few | TRBJ1-1 | TRBV20-1 | CSADPQTRGGTEAFF
few | TRBJ2-7 | TRBV6-2/TRBV6-3 | CASSYSSKHEQYF
- | TRBJ2-2 | TRBV28 | CASSDSGEAGELFF
- | TRBJ1-2 | TRBV27 | CASQSVGNYGYTF